These 20 T cell receptor beta chains share one sample of origin, sequenced in a study of T-cell memory formation after mild COVID-19. MiXCR, applied by TCRdb to the 5' RACE reads, yields one record per CDR3 protein. Altogether hundreds of thousands of distinct CDR3 sequences are present, less than 25% being singletons, with the ten largest covering 7% to 9%. Material: PBMCs or a T cell subset sorted from them (not recorded which). The receptors originated from an adult woman who had mild COVID-19 (a few samples of this study predate the infection). Cell type and time point are not known.

The J gene is TRBJ2-7, the V gene TRBV20-1, with D hard to call. Trimming stripped 6 bases from V and 1 base from J, with 16 bases between. The germline V gene encodes CDR1 DFQATT and CDR2 SNEGSKA (reference sequence). The CDR3 runs 14 residues. The CDR3 region is CSAADRVSSYEQYF. The CDR3 region has the DNA TGCAGTGCCGCCGATAGGGTCTCTTCCTACGAGCAGTACTTC.

CDR3 sequence reads: CASSLSGGPGQPQHF. The CDR3 region has the DNA TGTGCCAGCAGTTTATCGGGGGGTCCCGGTCAGCCCCAGCATTTT. The rearrangement links TRBV12-3 or TRBV12-4 to TRBJ1-5; a weak D match, TRBD1 (5 bases). Trimming removed 2 bases at V and 6 bases at J, with 14 bases between. CDR3 size: 15 residues.

The chain joins TRBV20-1 to TRBJ2-7; D not certain. Germline CDR1 is DFQATT and CDR2 is SNEGSKA (reference sequence). Trimming removed 3 bases from V and 0 bases from J, with 9 bases in between. The CDR3 extends over 13 amino acids. DNA for the CDR3: TGCAGTGCTAGGGGCCTGCGCTCCTACGAGCAGTACTTC. Amino acid sequence: CSARGLRSYEQYF.

This clonotype has more than one count but fewer than ten. The chain carries TRBV6-2 or TRBV6-3 and TRBJ2-7; 9 bases are a match to TRBD1. Germline lookup yields CDR1 MNHEY and CDR2 SVGEGT. This CDR3 contains 14 residues. With V trimmed by 7 bases and J by 2 bases, 6 bases remained unmatched. CDR3 loop: CASNRDRVPYEQYF. Here the CDR3 DNA reads TGTGCCAGCAACCGGGACAGGGTTCCCTACGAGCAGTACTTC.

The V gene is TRBV20-1, the J gene TRBJ2-7; 7 positions match TRBD2. CDR1 DFQATT and CDR2 SNEGSKA come from the germline V gene (reference sequence). The junction had 11 bases not matched to a gene; V was cut back by 6 bases and J by 0 bases. The length of the CDR3 is 15 residues. The CDR3 loop reads CSARGWGEGSYEQYF. The CDR3 bases are TGCAGTGCAAGGGGATGGGGGGAGGGCTCCTACGAGCAGTACTTC.

The rearrangement links TRBV6-6 to TRBJ1-2, with 9 bases fitting TRBD1. Germline-derived CDR1 and CDR2 are MNHNY and SVGAGI (reference sequence). V lost 8 bases and J lost 2; bases outside the gene matches: 15. This CDR3 region has 17 residues. The CDR3 spells CASLRAGQGHRNYGYTF. CDR3 bases: TGTGCCAGCCTACGGGCGGGACAGGGCCATAGAAACTATGGCTACACCTTC.

The CDR3 nucleotides read TGTGCCAGCACTATAATACTAGCGGGGGGGAAAGAGACCCAGTACTTC. Amino acids: CASTIILAGGKETQYF. This chain joins TRBV6-1 and TRBJ2-5, with TRBD2 identical over 13 bases. CDR1 and CDR2 from the germline V gene are MNHNS and SASEGT. The trim removed 7 bases at V and 3 bases at J, leaving 8 bases unmatched. CDR3 length: 16 residues.

The sample holds a few counts of this clonotype. The chain carries TRBV7-6 and TRBJ1-1, with 9 positions matching TRBD1. The CDR3 contains 15 residues. Trimming cost V 0 bases and J 6 bases; bases outside gene matches: 5. Germline V CDR1 and CDR2: SGHVS, FNYEAQ. CDR3 DNA: TGTGCCAGCAGCTTAGCGACAGGGGGGGACGCTGAAGCTTTCTTT. Its translation: CASSLATGGDAEAFF.

This clonotype was seen a few times. The chain couples TRBV6-5 to TRBJ2-7, with 7 bases fitting TRBD1. V was clipped by 2 bases and J by 3 bases; unmatched bases: 13. Germline loops: CDR1 MNHEY, CDR2 SVGAGI. The CDR3 extends over 17 amino acids. The CDR3 DNA is TGTGCCAGCAGTTACCTCACTGGGTCAGGGGGAAACTACGAGCAGTACTTC. Protein sequence: CASSYLTGSGGNYEQYF.

The chain carries TRBV29-1 and TRBJ1-1; 10 bases are shared with TRBD1. CDR3 length: 13 amino acids. CDR1 and CDR2 (germline): SQVTM, ANQGSEA. Losses at the gene ends were 6 bases for V and 5 bases for J; bases not matched to a gene: 6. The CDR3 loop is CSVQGQGKTEAFF. For the CDR3, the DNA is TGCAGCGTCCAGGGACAGGGGAAAACTGAAGCTTTCTTT.

J is TRBJ2-5 and V is TRBV5-1; TRBD1 matches at 10 bases. CDR1 and CDR2 (germline): SGHRS, YFSETQ. Trimming removed 5 bases from V and 5 bases from J; junction bases left unmatched: 9. The CDR3 contains 15 residues. DNA of the CDR3: TGCGCCAGCAGAGAAGGACAGGGGGGGGCGGAGACCCAGTACTTC. It codes for CASREGQGGAETQYF.

DNA of the CDR3: TGTGCCAGCTGTACGACTAGCGGAGAAGAGACCCAGTACTTC. Translation: CASCTTSGEETQYF. The chain combines TRBV5-6 with TRBJ2-5; the match to TRBD2 covers 9 bases. The CDR3 runs to 14 residues. Per germline, CDR1 SGHDT and CDR2 YYEEEE. Unmatched junction bases numbered 7, after V lost 7 bases and J lost 3 bases.

This chain links TRBV25-1 with TRBJ2-7; the match to TRBD2 covers 9 bases. V was clipped by 3 bases and J by 0 bases; unmatched bases: 3. The CDR3 is 15 amino acids. Germline CDR1 MGHDK, CDR2 SYGVNS. Here the CDR3 reads CASSDPSGTSYEQYF. The CDR3 nucleotides are TGTGCCAGCAGTGATCCTAGCGGGACCTCCTACGAGCAGTACTTC.

This sequence joins TRBV7-9 and TRBJ1-1; the D is unclear. The germline V gene encodes CDR1 SEHNR and CDR2 FQNEAQ (reference sequence). The germline V and J ends were trimmed by 1 base and 6 bases, with 9 bases remaining between them. The CDR3 is 13 residues long. CDR3 loop: CASSLEGIAEAFF. The CDR3 DNA follows: TGTGCCAGCAGCTTAGAGGGTATCGCTGAAGCTTTCTTT. Full variable domain (rest looked up from reference TRBV7-9 and TRBJ1-1): DTGVSQNPRHKITKRGQNVTFRCDPISEHNRLYWYRQTLGQGPEFLTYFQNEAQLEKSRLLSDRFSAERPKGSFSTLEIQRTEQGDSAMYLCASSLEGIAEAFFGQGTRLTVV.

CDR3 in amino acids: CASRRQDNTGELFF. DNA for the CDR3: TGTGCCAGCAGGAGGCAGGACAACACCGGGGAGCTGTTTTTT. The chain links TRBV7-2 to TRBJ2-2; D ambiguous. Looked up from germline, CDR1 is SGHTA and CDR2 is FQGNSA. With 6 bases removed from V and 2 bases from J, the gap between germline ends came to 10 bases. CDR3 length: 14 amino acids.

The chain uses TRBV5-5 and TRBJ2-7; D may be TRBD1 or TRBD2 (6 bases each). Germline lookup yields CDR1 SGHKS and CDR2 YYEKEE (reference sequence). The V and J ends lost 0 bases and 1 base respectively, with 14 bases between them. The length of the CDR3 is 16 residues. CDR3 region: CASSLAGGHASYEQYF. The CDR3 DNA reads as TGTGCCAGCAGCTTGGCCGGGGGACACGCGTCCTACGAGCAGTACTTC. The variable domain in full, with the rest retrieved from reference TRBV5-5 and TRBJ2-7, is DAGVTQSPTHLIKTRGQQVTLRCSPISGHKSVSWYQQVLGQGPQFIFQYYEKEERGRGNFPDRFSARQFPNYSSELNVNALLLGDSALYLCASSLAGGHASYEQYFGPGTRLTVT.

This rearrangement joins TRBV30 to TRBJ1-1, with a possible D match to TRBD1 (5 bases). The ends were cut back, 6 bases at V and 1 base at J, with 12 bases in the middle. The length of the CDR3 is 13 residues. Germline-derived CDR1 and CDR2 are GTSNPN and SVGIG (reference sequence). CDR3 sequence reads: CACSLGGNTEAFF. The CDR3 region has the DNA TGTGCCTGCTCCTTGGGGGGGAACACTGAAGCTTTCTTT.

CDR3 DNA sequence: TGCGCCAGCAGCTCCGGGTTAGGCGCGGGGGATGCGGCAACTAATGAAAAACTGTTTTTT. This translates into CASSSGLGAGDAATNEKLFF. The chain employs TRBV5-1 and TRBJ1-4; maybe TRBD1 (5 bases). V gave up 3 bases and J gave up 0 bases, with 24 bases separating them. CDR3 length equals 20 residues. Germline loops: CDR1 SGHRS, CDR2 YFSETQ.

The gene calls are TRBV14 and TRBJ1-2, with D maybe TRBD1 (6 bases). Germline V gene lookup returns CDR1 SGHDN and CDR2 FVKESK. This CDR3 is 15 amino acids long. V lost 4 bases and J lost 1, with 13 bases in between. DNA for the CDR3: TGTGCCAGCAGCCCATGGACAGCACTTAACTATGGCTACACCTTC. Translating it yields CASSPWTALNYGYTF. Full variable domain (remainder filled in from reference TRBV14 and TRBJ1-2): EAGVTQFPSHSVIEKGQTVTLRCDPISGHDNLYWYRRVMGKEIKFLLHFVKESKQDESGMPNNRFLAERTGGTYSTLKVQPAELEDSGVYFCASSPWTALNYGYTFGSGTRLTVV.

This clonotype showed up just a few times. The V and J genes are TRBV6-1 and TRBJ1-4; TRBD1 agrees at 10 bases. Germline V gene sequence: CDR1 MNHNS, CDR2 SASEGT. The V segment lost 11 bases and the J segment 7 bases; nucleotides outside the gene matches: 7. The CDR3 length is 13 residues. This CDR3 reads CAAARTGGEKLFF. The CDR3, as DNA: TGTGCCGCAGCCCGGACAGGGGGTGAAAAACTGTTTTTT.